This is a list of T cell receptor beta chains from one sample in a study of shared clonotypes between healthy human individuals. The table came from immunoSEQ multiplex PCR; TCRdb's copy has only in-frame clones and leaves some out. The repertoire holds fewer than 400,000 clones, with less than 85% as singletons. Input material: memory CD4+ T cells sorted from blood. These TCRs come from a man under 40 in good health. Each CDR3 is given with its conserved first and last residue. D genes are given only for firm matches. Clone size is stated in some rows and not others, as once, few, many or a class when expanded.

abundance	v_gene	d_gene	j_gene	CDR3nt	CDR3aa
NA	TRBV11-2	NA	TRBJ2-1	TGTGCCAGCAGCAATGATGGGGGGGCGGCGTTCTTC	CASSNDGGAAFF
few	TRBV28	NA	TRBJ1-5	TGTGCCAGCAGCTGGAGCACAGCCCGGCAGCCCCAGCATTTT	CASSWSTARQPQHF
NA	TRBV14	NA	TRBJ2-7	TGTGCCAGCAGCCTACACAGGAGCTCCTACGAGCAGTACTTC	CASSLHRSSYEQYF
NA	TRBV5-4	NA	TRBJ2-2	TGTGCCAGCCGGACAGCGCTTCGGGGGGAGCTGTTTTTT	CASRTALRGELFF
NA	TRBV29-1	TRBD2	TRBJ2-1	TGCAGCGTGACGGGAGGTCTCAATGAGCAGTTCTTC	CSVTGGLNEQFF
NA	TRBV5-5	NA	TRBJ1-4	TGTGCCAGCAGGTTGATATCAACTAATGAAAAACTGTTTTTT	CASRLISTNEKLFF
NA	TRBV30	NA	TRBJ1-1	TGTGCCTGGAGCCAGACCCCTCCCTTCATGAACACTGAAGCTTTCTTT	CAWSQTPPFMNTEAFF
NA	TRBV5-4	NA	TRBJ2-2	TGTGCCAGCAGCCTGCTTGGATCGGGGCGCGGCACCGGGGAGCTGTTTTTT	CASSLLGSGRGTGELFF
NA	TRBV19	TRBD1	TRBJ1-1	TGTGCCAGTAGCAACAGGGGTATGGACACTGAAGCTTTCTTT	CASSNRGMDTEAFF
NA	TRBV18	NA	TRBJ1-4	TGTGCCAGCTCACCACCTGCAGTTGAAAAACTGTTTTTT	CASSPPAVEKLFF
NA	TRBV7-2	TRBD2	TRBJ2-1	TGTGCCAGCAGCCGCCGGGGGGGCGACTACAATGAGCAGTTCTTC	CASSRRGGDYNEQFF
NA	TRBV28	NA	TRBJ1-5	TGTGCCAGCAGTGTGTCTGGTCAGCCCCAGCATTTT	CASSVSGQPQHF
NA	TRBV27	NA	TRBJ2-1	TGTGCCAGCAGTTTGACGCGGCGACCCTACAATGAGCAGTTCTTC	CASSLTRRPYNEQFF
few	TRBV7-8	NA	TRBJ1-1	TGTGCCAGCAGCAAACAGACAAACACTGAAGCTTTCTTT	CASSKQTNTEAFF
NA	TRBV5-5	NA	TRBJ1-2	TGTGCCAGCAGCTTGGCAGGATATGGCTACACCTTC	CASSLAGYGYTF
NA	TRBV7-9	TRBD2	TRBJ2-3	TGTGCCAGCAGCTTACGCGGGAGGGGTGATACGCAGTATTTT	CASSLRGRGDTQYF
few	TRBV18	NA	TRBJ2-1	TGTGCCAGCTCACCACTGGGGCCTAGCATGTCTTGGAATGAGCAGTTCTTC	CASSPLGPSMSWNEQFF
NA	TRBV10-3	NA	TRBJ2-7	TGTGCCATCAGTGGTAGGGTAGCGAGCTCCTACGAGCAGTACTTC	CAISGRVASSYEQYF
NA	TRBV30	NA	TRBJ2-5	TGTGCCTGGAGTGACAGGGTATGGGAGACCCAGTACTTC	CAWSDRVWETQYF
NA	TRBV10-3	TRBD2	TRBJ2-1	TGTGCCATCAGTGAGTATGGACTAGCGGGACTCAATGAGCAGTTCTTC	CAISEYGLAGLNEQFF
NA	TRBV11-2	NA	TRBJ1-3	TGTGCCAGCAGCTTGTGGCCTGGAAACACCATATATTTT	CASSLWPGNTIYF
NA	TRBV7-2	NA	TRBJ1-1	TGTGCCAGCAGCCCTAGTAGGGTGCCTGAAGCTTTCTTT	CASSPSRVPEAFF
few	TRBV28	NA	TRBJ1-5	TGTGCCAGCAGTCAGAATCAGCCCCAGCATTTT	CASSQNQPQHF